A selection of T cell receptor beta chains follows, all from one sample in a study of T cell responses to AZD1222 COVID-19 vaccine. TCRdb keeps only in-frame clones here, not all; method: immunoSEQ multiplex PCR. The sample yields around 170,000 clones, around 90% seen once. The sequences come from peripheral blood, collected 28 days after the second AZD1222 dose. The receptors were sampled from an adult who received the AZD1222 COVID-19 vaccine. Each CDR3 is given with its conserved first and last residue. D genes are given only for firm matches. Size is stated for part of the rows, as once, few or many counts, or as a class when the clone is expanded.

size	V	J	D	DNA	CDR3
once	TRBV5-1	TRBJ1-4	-	TGCGCCAGCAGCTTGTGGCCCGGGACTGGAGCTGAAAAACTGTTTTTT	CASSLWPGTGAEKLFF
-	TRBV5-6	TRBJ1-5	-	TGTGCCAGCAGCTTGGGGGACCCTGGGATCCCCGTTCAGCCCCAGCATTTT	CASSLGDPGIPVQPQHF
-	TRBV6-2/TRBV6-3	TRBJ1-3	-	TGTGCCAGCAGTTACTCGACGCGGCTCTCTTCTGGAAACACCATATATTTT	CASSYSTRLSSGNTIYF
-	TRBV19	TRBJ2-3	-	TGTGCCTCGGGTCCTCATACGCAGTATTTT	CASGPHTQYF
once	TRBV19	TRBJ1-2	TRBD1	TGTGCCAGTAGAACGGACAGGCCTAACTATGGCTACACCTTC	CASRTDRPNYGYTF
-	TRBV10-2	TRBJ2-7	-	TGCGCCAGCAGTGATGCACAAGGCCCCAACGAGCAGTACTTC	CASSDAQGPNEQYF
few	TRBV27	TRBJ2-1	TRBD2	TGTGCCAGCAGACTAGCGCCAGGGAGTTACAATGAGCAGTTCTTC	CASRLAPGSYNEQFF
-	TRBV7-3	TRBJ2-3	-	TGTGCCAGCAGGCGGGACCGAGGCACAGATACGCAGTATTTT	CASRRDRGTDTQYF
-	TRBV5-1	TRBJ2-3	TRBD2	TGCGCCAGCAGCTTGGGGACTAGCGGGAGTACAGATACGCAGTATTTT	CASSLGTSGSTDTQYF
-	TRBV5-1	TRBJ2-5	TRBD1	TGCGCCAGCGGTCCTGCTAGTGGACAGGGACGAGTGGGTGAGACCCAGTACTTC	CASGPASGQGRVGETQYF
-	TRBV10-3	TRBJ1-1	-	TGTGCCATCAGTGAGTCAAAGGTTATGAACACTGAAGCTTTCTTT	CAISESKVMNTEAFF
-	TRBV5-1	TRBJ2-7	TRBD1	TGCGCCAGCAGCGCGGGACAGGGGCATACCTACGAGCAGTACTTC	CASSAGQGHTYEQYF
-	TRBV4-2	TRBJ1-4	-	TGTGCCAGCAGCCAAGACCAGACTGCAACTAATGAAAAACTGTTTTTT	CASSQDQTATNEKLFF
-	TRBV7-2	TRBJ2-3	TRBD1	TGTGCCAGCAGCTTAGAGGGACAGGGCCTTAGCACAGATACGCAGTATTTT	CASSLEGQGLSTDTQYF
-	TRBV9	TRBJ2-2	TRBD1	TGTGCCAGCAGCGCCTCGGTGGACAGGCCAAGCGGGGAGCTGTTTTTT	CASSASVDRPSGELFF
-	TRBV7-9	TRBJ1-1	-	TGTGCCAGCAGCTTAGCGGTTGGGGGAACGGGCACTGAAGCTTTCTTT	CASSLAVGGTGTEAFF
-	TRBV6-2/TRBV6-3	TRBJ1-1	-	TGTGCCAGCAGTTACTCGGGTCGGGTCGGGAGCACTGAAGCTTTCTTT	CASSYSGRVGSTEAFF
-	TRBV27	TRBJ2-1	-	TGTGCCAGCCATTCCTCAGGGGAGCCCTCCTACAATGAGCAGTTCTTC	CASHSSGEPSYNEQFF
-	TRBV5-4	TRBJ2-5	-	TGTGCCAGCAGCTTGCCGCCGGGGAAAGAGACCCAGTACTTC	CASSLPPGKETQYF
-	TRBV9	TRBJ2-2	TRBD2	TGTGCCAGCAGCCCCTTGGCTAGCGGGTTGAACACCGGGGAGCTGTTTTTT	CASSPLASGLNTGELFF
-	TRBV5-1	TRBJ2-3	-	TGCGCCAGCAGCTTCGGGGGGCAGGTGACAGATACGCAGTATTTT	CASSFGGQVTDTQYF
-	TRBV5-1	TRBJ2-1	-	TGCGCCAGCAGGGCGATTGAGAGCTCCTACAATGAGCAGTTCTTC	CASRAIESSYNEQFF
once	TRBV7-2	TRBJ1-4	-	TGTGCCAGCAGCAGAAATACAGGGTCCGAAGGGGAAAAACTGTTTTTT	CASSRNTGSEGEKLFF
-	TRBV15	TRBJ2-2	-	TGTGCCACCAGCAGGGAGGGATCAGGAAACACCGGGGAGCTGTTTTTT	CATSREGSGNTGELFF
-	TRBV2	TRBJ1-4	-	TGTGCCAGCAGTCCTAACGGGCGATCTAATGAAAAACTGTTTTTT	CASSPNGRSNEKLFF
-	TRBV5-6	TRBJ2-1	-	TGTGCCAGCAGCTTGGAGTATGAGCAGTTCTTC	CASSLEYEQFF
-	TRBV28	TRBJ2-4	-	TGTGCCAGCAGTGAACAGGTCGGCCTTAACATTCAGTACTTC	CASSEQVGLNIQYF
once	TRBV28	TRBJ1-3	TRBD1	TGTGCCAGCAGTATGAACCCGGGAGGCAGGGGGCAGGGAAACACCATATATTTT	CASSMNPGGRGQGNTIYF
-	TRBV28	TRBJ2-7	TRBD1	TGTGCCAGCAGTAATACCGGGACAGAAGCCTACGAGCAGTACTTC	CASSNTGTEAYEQYF